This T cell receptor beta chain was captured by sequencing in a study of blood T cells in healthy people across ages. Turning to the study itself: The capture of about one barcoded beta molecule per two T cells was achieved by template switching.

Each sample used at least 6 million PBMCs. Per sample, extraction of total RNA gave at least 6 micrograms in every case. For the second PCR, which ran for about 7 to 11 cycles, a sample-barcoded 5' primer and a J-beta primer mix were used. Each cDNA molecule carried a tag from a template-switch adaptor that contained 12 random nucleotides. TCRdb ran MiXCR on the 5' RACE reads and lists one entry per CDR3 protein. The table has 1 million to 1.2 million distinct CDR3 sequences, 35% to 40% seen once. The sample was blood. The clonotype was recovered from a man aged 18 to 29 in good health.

The CDR3 bases are TGCGCCAGCAGCCAAGGGGTCGGACAGCCCTATGGCTACACCTTC. Translated: CASSQGVGQPYGYTF. The rearrangement joins TRBV4-1 to TRBJ1-2; D is perhaps TRBD1 (6 bases). The CDR3 length is 15 residues. CDR1 MGHRA and CDR2 YSYEKL come from the germline V gene. Trimming shortened V by 1 base and J by 4 bases, and 13 bases separated the two germline ends.